The 29 T cell receptor beta chains listed next were all sequenced from one sample in a study of shared clonotypes between healthy human individuals. The assay was immunoSEQ multiplex PCR, and TCRdb's table has in-frame clones only and misses some. The table lists fewer than 850,000 clones, more than 70% of them singletons, with roughly 1.8% in the top ten. Input material: memory CD4+ T cells sorted from blood. Indicated subset: CD45RA-negative fraction. These receptors all stem from a woman aged 30 to 39 in good health.

The rearrangement links TRBV7-9 to TRBJ2-2; D might be TRBD2 (5 bases). Per germline, CDR1 SEHNR and CDR2 FQNEAQ (reference sequence). The CDR3 is made up of 15 amino acids. Trimming stripped 2 bases from V and 0 bases from J, with 7 bases between. The CDR3 region is CASSLISANTGELFF. CDR3 DNA: TGTGCCAGCAGCTTAATTAGCGCGAACACCGGGGAGCTGTTTTTT.

The rearrangement links TRBV28 to TRBJ1-5; 9 bases are a match to TRBD1. CDR1 MDHEN and CDR2 SYDVKM come from the germline V gene. This CDR3 spans 15 amino acids. V lost 6 bases, J lost 8 bases, and 11 bases stayed unmatched. The CDR3 loop reads CASSQGDRDGKPQHF. CDR3 DNA sequence: TGTGCCAGCAGCCAAGGGGACAGGGATGGAAAGCCCCAGCATTTT.

This rearrangement joins TRBV10-1 to TRBJ1-5; D gene unclear. This CDR3 region has 13 residues. In germline, CDR1 is WNHNN, CDR2 SYGVQD (reference sequence). V was shortened by 6 bases and J by 2 bases, with 8 bases between the two germline ends. The CDR3 DNA sequence: TGCGCCAGCAGCCGGACGGGCAATCAGCCCCAGCATTTT. As protein: CASSRTGNQPQHF.

The chain uses TRBV28 and TRBJ2-5; 7 nucleotides line up with TRBD2. The DNA matches TRBJ2-7 better at its end, which makes the J call doubtful. The germline V gene has CDR1 MDHEN and CDR2 SYDVKM. This CDR3 is 14 amino acids long. CDR3 nucleotides: TGTGCCAGCACGCGGGGAGGGGTTGGCTACGAGCAGTACTTC. Its translation: CASTRGGVGYEQYF.

V gene TRBV5-3 combines with J gene TRBJ1-5; 9 bases agree with TRBD1. TRBV5-3 is annotated as an ORF whose role is uncertain. The CDR3 has 15 residues. The ends lost 0 bases at V and 6 bases at J; junction bases unmatched: 4. CDR3 bases: TGTGCCAGAAGCTTGGGACAGGGGGTTGGTCAGCCCCAGCATTTT. This gives the protein CARSLGQGVGQPQHF.

The chain couples TRBV18 to TRBJ1-2; 8 nucleotides agree with TRBD1. There are 16 residues in the CDR3. Germline V lookup: CDR1 KGHSH, CDR2 LQKENI. V lost 2 bases and J lost 4; bases outside the gene matches: 9. The chain's CDR3 is CASSPSENRGVYGYTF. The CDR3 nucleotides are TGTGCCAGCTCACCAAGTGAAAACAGGGGGGTCTATGGCTACACCTTC.

This clone came up many times. The chain couples TRBV18 to TRBJ1-2; 9 nucleotides agree with TRBD1. The V gene end was trimmed by 2 bases and the J gene end by 6 bases; junction bases not matched to a gene: 4. CDR1 is KGHSH and CDR2 is LQKENI in the germline V gene. The CDR3 is made up of 14 amino acids. The CDR3 here is CASSPNRGPDGYTF. The CDR3 DNA follows: TGTGCCAGCTCACCAAACAGGGGGCCTGATGGCTACACCTTC.

V is TRBV5-1 and J is TRBJ2-7; 10 bases are shared with TRBD2. The germline V gene encodes CDR1 SGHRS and CDR2 YFSETQ. Trimming took 3 bases from V and 2 from J; bases not matched to a gene: 2. There are 14 residues in the CDR3. CDR3 in amino acids: CASSWTSGTYEQYF. The DNA of the CDR3 is TGCGCCAGCAGCTGGACTAGCGGTACCTACGAGCAGTACTTC.

This chain connects TRBV15 to TRBJ2-5; D is uncertain. V was clipped by 2 bases and J by 5 bases, with 18 bases between them. Germline assignment: CDR1 LNHNV and CDR2 YYDKDF (reference sequence). The CDR3 spans 16 residues. DNA for the CDR3: TGTGCCACCAGCAGAAGGTCGCTTCGGTTAGGGGAGACCCAGTACTTC. Protein sequence: CATSRRSLRLGETQYF. Filled out from reference TRBV15 and TRBJ2-5, the complete variable domain reads DAMVIQNPRYQVTQFGKPVTLSCSQTLNHNVMYWYQQKSSQAPKLLFHYYDKDFNNEADTPDNFQSRRPNTSFCFLDIRSPGLGDTAMYLCATSRRSLRLGETQYFGPGTRLLVL.

V and J are TRBV28 and TRBJ1-1; TRBD1 matches at 7 bases. CDR3 size: 13 residues. Germline V gene lookup returns CDR1 MDHEN and CDR2 SYDVKM. J gave up 4 bases and V 3 bases, and 2 bases lay outside the gene matches. The CDR3 DNA reads TGTGCCAGCAGTTTGGACAGGAGCACTGAAGCTTTCTTT. This gives the protein CASSLDRSTEAFF.

The chain employs TRBV7-9 and TRBJ1-2, with D unclear. The V end was cut by 5 bases, the J end by 9 bases, with 16 bases between. The CDR3 covers 13 residues. Germline V gene data show CDR1 as SEHNR and CDR2 as FQNEAQ (reference sequence). CDR3 bases: TGTGCCAGCAGCCTCGGAGGGTCTTGGAGCTACACCTTC. Its translation is CASSLGGSWSYTF.

The V gene is TRBV10-3, the J gene TRBJ1-1; no clear D gene. Trimming shortened V by 6 bases and J by 3 bases, and 14 bases separated the two germline ends. Per the germline V gene, CDR1 is ENHRY and CDR2 is SYGVKD. The CDR3 has 14 residues. DNA of the CDR3: TGTGCCATCAGCCTGTCGGGTGCAGACACTGAAGCTTTCTTT. Amino acid sequence: CAISLSGADTEAFF.

This chain joins TRBV19 and TRBJ1-5; D is unclear. From germline, CDR1 is LNHDA and CDR2 SQIVND (reference sequence). The V end lost 4 bases, the J end lost 0 bases, and 13 bases lay between the germline ends. The CDR3 loop spans 16 amino acids. The CDR3 DNA reads TGTGCCAGTAGTAGTACAGCGACCTATAGCAATCAGCCCCAGCATTTT. Its translation is CASSSTATYSNQPQHF.

The chain uses TRBV7-9 and TRBJ2-2, with D unclear. With 3 bases removed from V and 6 bases from J, the gap between germline ends came to 5 bases. The CDR3 consists of 12 residues. Germline CDR1 SEHNR, CDR2 FQNEAQ (reference sequence). CDR3 bases: TGTGCCAGCAGCTTGGGCGCCGGGGAGCTGTTTTTT. It encodes CASSLGAGELFF.

The chain carries TRBV28 and TRBJ1-5; D gene ambiguous. The V end was cut by 2 bases, the J end by 4 bases, with 3 bases between. The CDR3 is 12 amino acids. The germline gives CDR1 MDHEN, CDR2 SYDVKM. Written as DNA, the CDR3 is TGTGCCAGCAGTTTAAAAAATCAGCCCCAGCATTTT. Its protein product is CASSLKNQPQHF.

This clone came up once. The gene calls are TRBV5-1 and TRBJ2-5, with TRBD2 identical over 11 bases. Germline-derived CDR1 and CDR2 are SGHRS and YFSETQ. V was clipped by 1 base and J by 7 bases; unmatched bases: 6. This CDR3 comprises 15 residues. The CDR3 coding sequence is TGCGCCAGCAGCTTGCAACTAGCGGGAGTGGGGACCCAGTACTTC. Translating it yields CASSLQLAGVGTQYF.

The J gene is TRBJ1-1, the V gene TRBV6-5; D possibly corresponds to TRBD1 (6 bases). This CDR3 is 13 amino acids long. Deletions cut 5 bases from V and 7 bases from J, with 14 bases between. Germline V gene data show CDR1 as MNHEY and CDR2 as SVGAGI. Here the CDR3 DNA reads TGTGCCAGCAGTACCACCGGGACAAGTGAAGCTTTCTTT. Amino acids: CASSTTGTSEAFF.

This chain links TRBV7-2 with TRBJ2-5; a possible D gene is TRBD2 (5 bases). This CDR3 spans 13 amino acids. Germline lookup yields CDR1 SGHTA and CDR2 FQGNSA. V was clipped by 3 bases and J by 3 bases, with 8 bases between them. The CDR3 spells CASSFGLEETQYF. The DNA for the CDR3 is TGTGCCAGCAGCTTCGGACTGGAAGAGACCCAGTACTTC.

The chain is built from TRBV5-4 and TRBJ2-3; no reliable D call. The CDR3 totals 14 residues. With 5 bases removed from V and 1 base from J, the gap between germline ends came to 11 bases. Germline CDR1 is SGHNT and CDR2 is YYREEE (reference sequence). The chain's CDR3 is CASRHARGTDTQYF. CDR3 DNA sequence: TGTGCCAGCAGGCACGCCCGGGGCACAGATACGCAGTATTTT.

DNA of the CDR3: TGTGCCAGCAGTTCGATTCGGGGAAACACCGGGGAGCTGTTTTTT. This sequence encodes CASSSIRGNTGELFF. The chain couples TRBV28 to TRBJ2-2, with D perhaps matching TRBD2 (5 bases). V was cut by 4 bases and J by 2 bases, with 11 bases left in between. Germline V gene lookup returns CDR1 MDHEN and CDR2 SYDVKM. The CDR3 is made up of 15 amino acids.

This clone was counted a single time. The chain combines TRBV11-2 with TRBJ2-1; weak D call: TRBD1 (6 bases). V gave up 1 base and J gave up 8 bases, with 9 bases separating them. This CDR3 region has 13 residues. CDR1 SGHAT and CDR2 FQNNGV come from the germline V gene. CDR3 amino acids: CASSLGPGDEQFF. In DNA form, the CDR3 reads TGTGCCAGCAGCTTAGGACCAGGGGATGAGCAGTTCTTC. Based on the CDR3 plus reference TRBV11-2 and TRBJ2-1, the full variable domain is EAGVAQSPRYKIIEKRQSVAFWCNPISGHATLYWYQQILGQGPKLLIQFQNNGVVDDSQLPKDRFSAERLKGVDSTLKIQPAKLEDSAVYLCASSLGPGDEQFFGPGTRLTVL.

The chain uses TRBV7-8 and TRBJ2-7, with 12 nucleotides matching TRBD2. Germline loops: CDR1 SGHVS, CDR2 FQNEAQ. Germline trimming cut 1 base from V and 0 bases from J; bases unmatched to any gene: 7. The CDR3 runs to 18 residues. CDR3 nucleotide sequence: TGTGCCAGCAGCTTAGGACTAGCGGGAGCCGATACCTCCTACGAGCAGTACTTC. Protein: CASSLGLAGADTSYEQYF.

The J gene is TRBJ2-7, the V gene TRBV5-4; D may be TRBD1 (5 bases). The CDR3 contains 14 residues. Germline V gene lookup returns CDR1 SGHNT and CDR2 YYREEE (reference sequence). The ends were cut back, 1 base at V and 2 bases at J, with 10 bases in the middle. The CDR3: CASSLPQVPYEQYF. In nucleotides, the CDR3 is TGTGCCAGCAGCTTGCCACAGGTCCCCTACGAGCAGTACTTC.

The chain recombines TRBV10-3 with TRBJ2-3, with 11 bases fitting TRBD2. The CDR3 sequence is 16 residues long. Germline trimming cut 4 bases from V and 2 bases from J; bases unmatched to any gene: 5. Germline CDR1 reads ENHRY; CDR2 reads SYGVKD. The CDR3, as DNA: TGTGCCATCAGTGGAGGGACTAGCGGTGACACAGATACGCAGTATTTT. The encoded protein is CAISGGTSGDTDTQYF.

V gene TRBV7-9 combines with J gene TRBJ1-2, with D unresolved. V lost 2 bases and J 6 bases, leaving 10 bases between the germline ends. The CDR3 sequence is 13 residues long. Germline V gene lookup returns CDR1 SEHNR and CDR2 FQNEAQ (reference sequence). The CDR3 DNA reads TGTGCCAGCAGCTTAAAGATCTGGGATGGCTACACCTTC. It translates to CASSLKIWDGYTF.

CDR3 nucleotide sequence: TGTGCCAGCAGCCAAAGAGAGTCCAGGCTTTACAATGAGCAGTTCTTC. This codes for CASSQRESRLYNEQFF. This sequence joins TRBV14 and TRBJ2-1; D uncertain. Germline CDR1 SGHDN, CDR2 FVKESK. CDR3 length: 16 amino acids. The V end lost 2 bases, the J end lost 4 bases, and 15 bases lay between the germline ends.

The V gene is TRBV5-1, the J gene TRBJ2-1; the match to TRBD1 covers 7 bases. After removal of 5 bases from V and 10 bases from J, the junction contained 21 bases not matched to a gene. The CDR3 is 17 residues long. From germline, CDR1 is SGHRS and CDR2 YFSETQ. CDR3 sequence reads: CASRDLDRESRRGEQFF. The CDR3 region has the DNA TGCGCCAGCAGGGACCTTGACAGGGAATCTCGCAGGGGAGAGCAGTTCTTC. The complete variable domain, with remaining parts taken from reference TRBV5-1 and TRBJ2-1, reads KAGVTQTPRYLIKTRGQQVTLSCSPISGHRSVSWYQQTPGQGLQFLFEYFSETQRNKGNFPGRFSGRQFSNSRSEMNVSTLELGDSALYLCASRDLDRESRRGEQFFGPGTRLTVL.

The V gene is TRBV6-6, the J gene TRBJ1-1; the D is unclear. Between the trimmed V and J ends, which lost 0 bases and 1 base, there was a span of 9 bases. The CDR3 runs to 15 residues. Germline CDR1 is MNHNY and CDR2 is SVGAGI (reference sequence). CDR3 protein: CASSYSKRTNTEAFF. In DNA form, the CDR3 reads TGTGCCAGCAGTTACTCGAAGCGGACGAACACTGAAGCTTTCTTT.

The chain combines TRBV27 with TRBJ2-7; the D gene is possibly TRBD1 (6 bases). CDR3 size: 13 residues. V lost 8 bases to trimming and J lost 2 bases, with 13 bases between them. CDR1 and CDR2 (germline): MNHEY, SMNVEV (reference sequence). The CDR3 protein is CASGGQRPYEQYF. The CDR3 DNA is TGTGCCAGCGGAGGACAGCGACCCTACGAGCAGTACTTC.